Below are 29 T cell receptor beta chains sequenced from a single sample in a study of T cell repertoires in cytomegalovirus infection (dated by TCRdb to about 2019). Instrument on record: Illumina HiSeq 1500. The public reads were run again by TCRdb, first through fastp at Q25 and then through MiXCR, and only productive beta chains were kept. Every entry covers one CDR3 protein and lists the most common genes and DNA from its rows. The sample table lists fewer than 200,000 distinct CDR3 sequences, approximately 19% of them with a count of one. Together, the top ten hold 2.5% to 3% of the sample. Sample: PBMCs. These receptor sequences come from a human donor in good health (CMV status not recorded). Some clones in this sample may be carry-over from other donors' samples.

This sequence joins TRBV6-6 and TRBJ1-1; 8 nucleotides agree with TRBD1. The germline V gene has CDR1 MNHNY and CDR2 SVGAGI (reference sequence). Trimming at V came to 7 bases and at J to 5 bases, leaving 15 bases not matched to a gene. The CDR3 extends over 16 amino acids. CDR3 amino acids: CASNRPGTGPGTEAFF. The CDR3 DNA reads as TGTGCCAGCAATCGTCCCGGGACAGGCCCGGGAACTGAAGCTTTCTTT.

This clonotype was observed a handful of times. The rearrangement joins TRBV11-2 to TRBJ2-7; no clear D. This CDR3 has 15 residues. V was pared by 0 bases and J by 2 bases, with 11 bases between. Looked up from germline, CDR1 is SGHAT and CDR2 is FQNNGV. The CDR3 sequence: CASSLDKGRTYEQYF. In nucleotides, the CDR3 is TGTGCCAGCAGCTTAGATAAAGGCAGAACCTACGAGCAGTACTTC.

This chain connects TRBV5-1 to TRBJ2-5; TRBD1 matches 9 bases. Trimming took 4 bases from V and 5 from J; bases not matched to a gene: 6. The CDR3 spans 14 residues. Germline V gene lookup returns CDR1 SGHRS and CDR2 YFSETQ. The CDR3 reads CASSVTGGEETQYF. The CDR3 nucleotides read TGCGCCAGCAGCGTGACAGGGGGAGAGGAGACCCAGTACTTC. The whole variable domain, remainder taken from reference TRBV5-1 and TRBJ2-5, is KAGVTQTPRYLIKTRGQQVTLSCSPISGHRSVSWYQQTPGQGLQFLFEYFSETQRNKGNFPGRFSGRQFSNSRSEMNVSTLELGDSALYLCASSVTGGEETQYFGPGTRLLVL.

The V gene is TRBV29-1, the J gene TRBJ1-1; 9 bases agree with TRBD1. Germline V lookup: CDR1 SQVTM, CDR2 ANQGSEA. This CDR3 has 12 amino acids. V dropped 6 bases and J dropped 2; count of bases not matched to a gene: 1. The CDR3 DNA reads TGCAGCGTGGACAGGGGTAACACTGAAGCTTTCTTT. Translating it yields CSVDRGNTEAFF.

The chain uses TRBV18 and TRBJ1-5, with 8 bases fitting TRBD1. In germline, CDR1 is KGHSH, CDR2 LQKENI. V dropped 4 bases and J dropped 8; count of bases not matched to a gene: 4. The CDR3 consists of 13 residues. This chain's CDR3 is CASSQDRAEPQHF. The CDR3 nucleotides read TGTGCCAGCTCACAGGACAGGGCGGAGCCCCAGCATTTT.

The chain joins TRBV6-1 to TRBJ2-7; maybe TRBD2 (5 bases). The CDR3 runs to 12 residues. Germline CDR1 and CDR2: MNHNS and SASEGT. In DNA, the CDR3 is TGTGTGAAGGACTTCCTCTCCTACGAGCAGTACTTC. Its translation: CVKDFLSYEQYF.

This clonotype was counted at least ten times. The V and J genes are TRBV12-3 or TRBV12-4 and TRBJ2-3; no definite D call. V was trimmed by 4 bases and J by 4 bases, leaving 12 bases between them. The CDR3 is 14 residues long. CDR3: CASSSLPLADTQYF. CDR3 bases: TGTGCCAGCAGTTCTCTCCCCCTTGCAGATACGCAGTATTTT.

The rearrangement joins TRBV4-1 to TRBJ2-3, with 7 bases lining up with TRBD1. J was trimmed by 2 bases and V by 3 bases; bases with no gene match: 8. The CDR3 is 16 amino acids. The germline V gene has CDR1 MGHRA and CDR2 YSYEKL. The CDR3 is CASSHRDSSYTDTQYF. The DNA of the CDR3 is TGCGCCAGCAGCCACCGGGACAGTTCGTACACAGATACGCAGTATTTT.

This clonotype was counted ten times or more. The V call is TRBV10-3, the J call TRBJ2-1; 12 bases line up with TRBD2. CDR1 is ENHRY and CDR2 is SYGVKD in the germline V gene. After removal of 2 bases from V and 9 bases from J, the junction contained 2 bases not matched to a gene. This CDR3 is built from 14 residues. The CDR3 sequence is CAISEPSGRGEQFF. The CDR3 DNA follows: TGTGCCATCAGTGAGCCTAGCGGGAGGGGTGAGCAGTTCTTC.

This clonotype was seen many times. The rearrangement links TRBV19 to TRBJ2-7; D might be TRBD1 (5 bases). The CDR3 loop spans 13 amino acids. The germline V and J ends were trimmed by 5 bases and 3 bases, with 11 bases remaining between them. CDR1 and CDR2 from the germline V gene are LNHDA and SQIVND (reference sequence). For the CDR3, the DNA is TGTGCCAGTAGTGCCGACAGCCACTACGAGCAGTACTTC. Translation: CASSADSHYEQYF.

In its sample, this clonotype was seen many times. The gene calls are TRBV7-8 and TRBJ1-4; D is unclear. Germline V lookup: CDR1 SGHVS, CDR2 FQNEAQ. V was pared by 7 bases and J by 0 bases, with 15 bases between. There are 16 residues in the CDR3. The CDR3, as DNA: TGTGCCAGCACCCACTCAGTTCAACCAACTAATGAAAAACTGTTTTTT. This codes for CASTHSVQPTNEKLFF.

This chain joins TRBV19 and TRBJ2-7; weak D call: TRBD1 (6 bases). Trimming removed 6 bases from V and 3 bases from J, with 15 bases in between. In germline, CDR1 is LNHDA, CDR2 SQIVND (reference sequence). The CDR3 is made up of 14 amino acids. The CDR3 here is CASSPWGRFYEQYF. CDR3 sequence (DNA): TGTGCCAGTAGCCCGTGGGGGCGCTTCTACGAGCAGTACTTC.

The chain joins TRBV20-1 to TRBJ1-1; D might be TRBD1 (6 bases). Germline CDR1 DFQATT, CDR2 SNEGSKA (reference sequence). The CDR3 has 14 residues. V lost 6 bases, J lost 1 base, and 15 bases lay in between. The CDR3 protein is CSAQGKEANTEAFF. The CDR3 DNA follows: TGCAGTGCCCAGGGGAAAGAGGCGAACACTGAAGCTTTCTTT.

In its sample, this clonotype was seen a few times. The chain couples TRBV6-1 to TRBJ2-1; TRBD2 might be the D (6 bases). Trimming stripped 10 bases from V and 5 bases from J, with 21 bases between. The V gene's germline CDR1 is MNHNS and CDR2 SASEGT. This CDR3 region has 15 residues. CDR3 nucleotides: TGTGCCACCCTACCTCCGGGAAGGGAGGACAATGAGCAGTTCTTC. Protein sequence: CATLPPGREDNEQFF.

This sequence joins TRBV28 and TRBJ2-6; D may be TRBD1 (8 bases). The CDR3 sequence is 15 residues long. V lost 6 bases to trimming and J lost 2 bases, with 11 bases between them. Germline CDR1 and CDR2: MDHEN and SYDVKM. The CDR3 loop reads CASRQGGTGANVLTF. CDR3 nucleotide sequence: TGTGCCAGCAGACAGGGGGGGACTGGGGCCAACGTCCTGACTTTC. Full variable domain (missing parts from reference TRBV28 and TRBJ2-6): DVKVTQSSRYLVKRTGEKVFLECVQDMDHENMFWYRQDPGLGLRLIYFSYDVKMKEKGDIPEGYSVSREKKERFSLILESASTNQTSMYLCASRQGGTGANVLTFGAGSRLTVL.

The table lists this clonotype with many counts. The rearrangement links TRBV12-5 to TRBJ2-7; tentatively, D is TRBD1 (5 bases). The CDR3 is 13 amino acids. Trimming pared 2 bases from V and 4 bases from J, leaving 9 bases between. Germline V gene data show CDR1 as LGHNT and CDR2 as FRNRAP. As DNA, the CDR3 is TGTGCTAGTGGTTTGACAGGACCTTACGAGCAGTACTTC. Amino acid sequence: CASGLTGPYEQYF.

This clonotype turned up a few times. The V call is TRBV27, the J call TRBJ2-6; a possible D gene is TRBD1 (5 bases). Germline-derived CDR1 and CDR2 are MNHEY and SMNVEV (reference sequence). CDR3 length: 14 amino acids. Trimming took off 6 bases at V and 1 base at J, with 7 bases between the two ends. The CDR3 nucleotides read TGTGCCAGCAGCGACAGATCTGGGGCCAACGTCCTGACTTTC. Translating it yields CASSDRSGANVLTF.

This clonotype was recorded a few times. The rearrangement links TRBV7-9 to TRBJ1-1, with D maybe TRBD1 (5 bases). In germline, CDR1 is SEHNR, CDR2 FQNEAQ (reference sequence). The CDR3 length is 12 residues. Trimming removed 4 bases at V and 6 bases at J, with 9 bases between. The CDR3 DNA sequence: TGTGCCAGCAGCTCCGCGGGGCCTGAAGCTTTCTTT. Translation gives CASSSAGPEAFF.

Only a few counts were recorded for this clonotype. The chain has TRBV4-1 and TRBJ2-1, with D maybe TRBD2 (5 bases). This CDR3 comprises 15 residues. V dropped 6 bases and J dropped 0 bases, with 12 bases sitting between them. In germline, CDR1 is MGHRA, CDR2 YSYEKL. CDR3 protein: CASSPEESSYNEQFF. The CDR3 DNA reads TGCGCCAGCAGTCCGGAGGAGAGCTCCTACAATGAGCAGTTCTTC.

This clonotype occurred a few times. J is TRBJ1-1 and V is TRBV5-6; tentative D call: TRBD1 (6 bases). The CDR3 has 13 residues. Between the trimmed V and J ends, which lost 0 bases and 5 bases, there was a span of 8 bases. Germline V gene sequence: CDR1 SGHDT, CDR2 YYEEEE. The CDR3, as DNA: TGTGCCAGCAGCTTGGCAACAGGGACTGAAGCTTTCTTT. Its protein is CASSLATGTEAFF.

This clonotype has just a few counts. The V call is TRBV5-5, the J call TRBJ1-1; no firm D call. Germline assignment: CDR1 SGHKS and CDR2 YYEKEE (reference sequence). CDR3 length: 12 amino acids. Trimming left V 4 bases short and J 7 bases short, with 11 bases between. Here the CDR3 reads CASSVDGFEAFF. CDR3 in DNA: TGTGCCAGCAGCGTGGACGGTTTTGAAGCTTTCTTT.

The chain uses TRBV20-1 and TRBJ2-3; 7 nucleotides line up with TRBD2. V gave up 7 bases and J gave up 5 bases; unmatched junction bases: 12. Germline V gene lookup returns CDR1 DFQATT and CDR2 SNEGSKA (reference sequence). The length of the CDR3 is 14 residues. CDR3 protein: CSGRGGPSGDTQYF. CDR3 coding DNA: TGCAGTGGAAGGGGAGGGCCGTCAGGAGATACGCAGTATTTT.

The sample holds a few counts of this clonotype. J is TRBJ2-2 and V is TRBV7-2; D is ambiguous. This CDR3 has 14 residues. V was trimmed by 7 bases and J by 0 bases, leaving 9 bases between them. Germline values: CDR1 SGHTA, CDR2 FQGNSA. CDR3: CASTFRPNTGELFF. The CDR3 DNA reads TGTGCCAGCACCTTCCGGCCGAACACCGGGGAGCTGTTTTTT.

Details on this clonotype: This may stem from a read error, because a much larger clone lies one nucleotide away. The V and J genes are TRBV7-2 and TRBJ2-1; TRBD2 matches at 10 bases. CDR3 length: 18 amino acids. Looked up from germline, CDR1 is SGHTA and CDR2 is FQGNSA. Germline trimming cut 5 bases from V and 0 bases from J; bases unmatched to any gene: 10. The CDR3, as DNA: TGTGCCAGCAGCGGCTGGACTAGCGGACCGAGCTCCTACAATGAGCAGTTCTTC. It is translated as CASSGWTSGPSSYNEQFF.

V gene TRBV4-3 combines with J gene TRBJ2-2; D is possibly TRBD2 (5 bases). The CDR3 runs to 16 residues. Trimming stripped 1 base from V and 4 bases from J, with 13 bases between. The germline V gene encodes CDR1 LGHNA and CDR2 YSLEER. CDR3 residues: CASSQGGLASTGELFF. For the CDR3, the DNA is TGCGCCAGCAGCCAAGGGGGTCTAGCATCCACCGGGGAGCTGTTTTTT.

This clonotype was observed a few times. V gene TRBV6-6 combines with J gene TRBJ2-7, with 9 bases lining up with TRBD2. Germline V gene data show CDR1 as MNHNY and CDR2 as SVGAGI (reference sequence). This CDR3 comprises 13 residues. The ends lost 8 bases at V and 4 bases at J; junction bases unmatched: 6. CDR3 coding DNA: TGTGCCAGCGAGCGGGGGGACAGTTACGAGCAGTACTTC. Its protein is CASERGDSYEQYF.

The chain couples TRBV7-9 to TRBJ2-7; weak D call: TRBD1 (6 bases). Germline V gene sequence: CDR1 SEHNR, CDR2 FQNEAQ (reference sequence). V gave up 4 bases and J gave up 2 bases, with 15 bases separating them. This CDR3 region has 15 residues. CDR3 loop: CASSSPTGPTYEQYF. DNA of the CDR3: TGTGCCAGCAGCTCCCCCACAGGGCCAACCTACGAGCAGTACTTC.

This clonotype occurred a few times. The rearrangement joins TRBV27 to TRBJ1-5; 8 bases line up with TRBD1. The CDR3 runs 17 residues. J lost 11 bases, V lost 0 bases, and 15 bases had no gene match. Germline V gene lookup returns CDR1 MNHEY and CDR2 SMNVEV (reference sequence). CDR3 coding DNA: TGTGCCAGCAGTTTATCGATGCCAGGGGGCTTCGGGTCAGCCCAGCATTTT. Amino acid sequence: CASSLSMPGGFGSAQHF.

The chain recombines TRBV28 with TRBJ1-5; D gene ambiguous. Trimming took off 11 bases at V and 1 base at J, with 12 bases between the two ends. CDR1 and CDR2 from the germline V gene are MDHEN and SYDVKM. The length of the CDR3 is 13 residues. CDR3 nucleotides: TGTGCCCTCGGATCTCCGAGCAATCAGCCCCAGCATTTT. Residues: CALGSPSNQPQHF.